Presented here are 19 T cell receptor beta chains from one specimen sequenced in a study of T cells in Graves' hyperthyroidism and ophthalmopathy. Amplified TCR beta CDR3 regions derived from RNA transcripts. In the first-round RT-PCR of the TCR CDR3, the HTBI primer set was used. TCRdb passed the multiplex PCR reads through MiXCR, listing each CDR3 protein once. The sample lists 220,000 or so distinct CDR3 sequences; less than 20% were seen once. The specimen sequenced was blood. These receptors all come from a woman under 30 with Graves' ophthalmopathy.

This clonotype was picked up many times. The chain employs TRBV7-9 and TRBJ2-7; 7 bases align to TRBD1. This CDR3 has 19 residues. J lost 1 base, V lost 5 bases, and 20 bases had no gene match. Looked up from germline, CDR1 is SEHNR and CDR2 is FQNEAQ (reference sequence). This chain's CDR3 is CASSKKINVTGTVSYEQYF. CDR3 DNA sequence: TGTGCCAGCAGCAAGAAAATAAACGTTACCGGGACAGTATCCTACGAGCAGTACTTC.

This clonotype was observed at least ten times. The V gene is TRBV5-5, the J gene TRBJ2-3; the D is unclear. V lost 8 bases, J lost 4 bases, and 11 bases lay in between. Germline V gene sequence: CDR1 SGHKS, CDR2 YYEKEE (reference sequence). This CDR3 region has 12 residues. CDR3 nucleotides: TGTGCCAGTATAGACTGGGCAGATACGCAGTATTTT. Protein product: CASIDWADTQYF.

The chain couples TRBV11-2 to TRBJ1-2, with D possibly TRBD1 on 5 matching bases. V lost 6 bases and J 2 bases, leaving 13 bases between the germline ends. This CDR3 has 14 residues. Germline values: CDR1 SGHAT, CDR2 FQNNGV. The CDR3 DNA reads TGTGCCAGCAGGCGGCCGGGACTAAACTATGGCTACACCTTC. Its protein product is CASRRPGLNYGYTF.

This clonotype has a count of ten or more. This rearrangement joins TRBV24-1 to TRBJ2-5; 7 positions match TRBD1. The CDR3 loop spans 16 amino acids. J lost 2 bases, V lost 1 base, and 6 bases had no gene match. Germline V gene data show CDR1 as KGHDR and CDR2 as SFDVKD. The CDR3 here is CATSDFGTALQETQYF. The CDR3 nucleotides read TGTGCCACCAGTGATTTTGGGACAGCTTTGCAAGAGACCCAGTACTTC.

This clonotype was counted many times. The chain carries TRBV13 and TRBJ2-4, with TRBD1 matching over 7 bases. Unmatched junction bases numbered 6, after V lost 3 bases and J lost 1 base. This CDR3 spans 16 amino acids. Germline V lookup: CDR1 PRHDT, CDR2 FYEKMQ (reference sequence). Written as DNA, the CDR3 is TGTGCCAGCAGCTTCTCGCAGGGGGATGCCAAAAACATTCAGTACTTC. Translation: CASSFSQGDAKNIQYF.

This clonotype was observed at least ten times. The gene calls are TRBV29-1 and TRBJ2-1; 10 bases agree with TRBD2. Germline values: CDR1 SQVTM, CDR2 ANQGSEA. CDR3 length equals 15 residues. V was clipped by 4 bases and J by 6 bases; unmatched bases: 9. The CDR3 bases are TGCAGCGTTGGGCTAGCGGGAGAATTCTTCAATGAGCAGTTCTTC. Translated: CSVGLAGEFFNEQFF.

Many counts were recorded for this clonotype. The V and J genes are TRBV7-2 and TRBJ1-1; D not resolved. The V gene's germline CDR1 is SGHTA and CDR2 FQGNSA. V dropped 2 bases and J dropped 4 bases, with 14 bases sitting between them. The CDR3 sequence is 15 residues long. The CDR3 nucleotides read TGTGCCAGCAGCTTACTCGGGTTCGGGGTCACTGAAGCTTTCTTT. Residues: CASSLLGFGVTEAFF. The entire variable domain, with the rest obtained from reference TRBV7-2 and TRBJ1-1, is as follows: GAGVSQSPSNKVTEKGKDVELRCDPISGHTALYWYRQSLGQGLEFLIYFQGNSAPDKSGLPSDRFSAERTGGSVSTLTIQRTQQEDSAVYLCASSLLGFGVTEAFFGQGTRLTVV.

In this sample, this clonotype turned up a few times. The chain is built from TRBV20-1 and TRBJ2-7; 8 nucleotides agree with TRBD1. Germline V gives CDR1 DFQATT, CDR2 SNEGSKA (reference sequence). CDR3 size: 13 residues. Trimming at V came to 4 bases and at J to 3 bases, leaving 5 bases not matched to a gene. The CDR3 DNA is TGCAGTGCTACAGGACAGGGAAACTACGAGCAGTACTTC. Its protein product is CSATGQGNYEQYF.

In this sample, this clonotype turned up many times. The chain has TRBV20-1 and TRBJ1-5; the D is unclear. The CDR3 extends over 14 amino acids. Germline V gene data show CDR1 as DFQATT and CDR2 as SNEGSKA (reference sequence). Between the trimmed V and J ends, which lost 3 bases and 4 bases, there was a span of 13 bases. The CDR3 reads CSASGRSRNQPQHF. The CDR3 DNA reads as TGCAGTGCTAGCGGACGGAGCAGGAATCAGCCCCAGCATTTT.

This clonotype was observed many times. CDR3 loop: CSAPQTYGATGEQYF. CDR3 DNA: TGCAGTGCCCCGCAAACCTACGGGGCAACGGGCGAGCAGTACTTC. The V gene is TRBV20-1, the J gene TRBJ2-7; D may match TRBD1 or TRBD2 (5 bases each). V was pared by 6 bases and J by 6 bases, with 24 bases between. Per germline, CDR1 DFQATT and CDR2 SNEGSKA (reference sequence). CDR3 length: 15 amino acids.

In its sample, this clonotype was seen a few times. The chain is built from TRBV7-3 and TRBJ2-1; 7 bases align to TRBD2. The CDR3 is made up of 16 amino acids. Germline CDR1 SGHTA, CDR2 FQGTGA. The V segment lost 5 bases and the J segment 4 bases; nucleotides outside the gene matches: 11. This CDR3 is CASSPGWREKYNEQFF. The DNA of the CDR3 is TGTGCCAGCAGCCCGGGGTGGCGGGAGAAGTACAATGAGCAGTTCTTC.

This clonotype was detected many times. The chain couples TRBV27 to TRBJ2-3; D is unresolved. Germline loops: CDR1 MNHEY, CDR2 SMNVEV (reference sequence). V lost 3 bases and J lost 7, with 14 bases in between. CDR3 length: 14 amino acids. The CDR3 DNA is TGTGCCAGCAGTTTCGGCCCCGGAAGGAATACGCAGTATTTT. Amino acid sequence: CASSFGPGRNTQYF.

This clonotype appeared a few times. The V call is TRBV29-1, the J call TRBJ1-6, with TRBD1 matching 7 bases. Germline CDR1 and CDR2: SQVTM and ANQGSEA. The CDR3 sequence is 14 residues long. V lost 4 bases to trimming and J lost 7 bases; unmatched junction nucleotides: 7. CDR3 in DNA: TGCAGCGTTGGACAGGACAGGATGAATTCACCCCTCCACTTT. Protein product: CSVGQDRMNSPLHF.

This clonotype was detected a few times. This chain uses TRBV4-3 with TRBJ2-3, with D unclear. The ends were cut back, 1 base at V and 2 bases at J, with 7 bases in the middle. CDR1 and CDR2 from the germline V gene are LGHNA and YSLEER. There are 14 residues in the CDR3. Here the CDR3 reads CASSQALPTDTQYF. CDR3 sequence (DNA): TGCGCCAGCAGCCAAGCTTTGCCCACAGATACGCAGTATTTT.

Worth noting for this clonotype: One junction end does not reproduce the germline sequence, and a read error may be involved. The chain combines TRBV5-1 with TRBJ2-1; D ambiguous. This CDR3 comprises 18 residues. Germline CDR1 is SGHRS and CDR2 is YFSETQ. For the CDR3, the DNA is TGCCCCAGCAGCTTGGTGTCGGCGCGGTTGAGCTCCTACAATGAGCAGTTCTTC. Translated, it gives CPSSLVSARLSSYNEQFF.

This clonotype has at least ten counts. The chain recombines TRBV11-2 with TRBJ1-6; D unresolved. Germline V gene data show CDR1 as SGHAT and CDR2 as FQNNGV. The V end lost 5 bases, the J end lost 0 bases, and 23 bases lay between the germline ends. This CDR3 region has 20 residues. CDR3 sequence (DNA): TGTGCCAGCAGCCCCTACACCCCTTTTTACCAGAGCTCCTATAATTCACCCCTCCACTTT. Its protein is CASSPYTPFYQSSYNSPLHF. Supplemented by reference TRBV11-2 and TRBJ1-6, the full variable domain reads EAGVAQSPRYKIIEKRQSVAFWCNPISGHATLYWYQQILGQGPKLLIQFQNNGVVDDSQLPKDRFSAERLKGVDSTLKIQPAKLEDSAVYLCASSPYTPFYQSSYNSPLHFGNGTRLTVT.

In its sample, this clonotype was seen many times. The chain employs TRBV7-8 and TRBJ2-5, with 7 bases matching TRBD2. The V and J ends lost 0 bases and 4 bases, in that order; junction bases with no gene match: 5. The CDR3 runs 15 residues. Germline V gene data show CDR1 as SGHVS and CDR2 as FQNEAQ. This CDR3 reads CASSLAGGDRETQYF. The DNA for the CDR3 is TGTGCCAGCAGCTTAGCGGGGGGGGATCGAGAGACCCAGTACTTC. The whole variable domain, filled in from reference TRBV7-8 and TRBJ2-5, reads GAGVSQSPRYKVAKRGQDVALRCDPISGHVSLFWYQQALGQGPEFLTYFQNEAQLDKSGLPSDRFFAERPEGSVSTLKIQRTQQEDSAVYLCASSLAGGDRETQYFGPGTRLLVL.

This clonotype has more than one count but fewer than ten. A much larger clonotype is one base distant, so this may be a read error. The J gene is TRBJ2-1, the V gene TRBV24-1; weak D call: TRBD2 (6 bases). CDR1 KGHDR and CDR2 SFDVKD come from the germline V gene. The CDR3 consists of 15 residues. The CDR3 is CAASDRPGRNNEQFF. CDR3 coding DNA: TGTGCCGCCAGTGATCGACCCGGGAGAAACAATGAGCAGTTCTTC.

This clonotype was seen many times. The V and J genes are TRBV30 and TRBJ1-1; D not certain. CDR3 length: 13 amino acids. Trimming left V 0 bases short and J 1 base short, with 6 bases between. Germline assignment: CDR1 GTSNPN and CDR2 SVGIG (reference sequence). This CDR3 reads CAWSVAGNTEAFF. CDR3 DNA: TGTGCCTGGAGTGTGGCAGGGAACACTGAAGCTTTCTTT.